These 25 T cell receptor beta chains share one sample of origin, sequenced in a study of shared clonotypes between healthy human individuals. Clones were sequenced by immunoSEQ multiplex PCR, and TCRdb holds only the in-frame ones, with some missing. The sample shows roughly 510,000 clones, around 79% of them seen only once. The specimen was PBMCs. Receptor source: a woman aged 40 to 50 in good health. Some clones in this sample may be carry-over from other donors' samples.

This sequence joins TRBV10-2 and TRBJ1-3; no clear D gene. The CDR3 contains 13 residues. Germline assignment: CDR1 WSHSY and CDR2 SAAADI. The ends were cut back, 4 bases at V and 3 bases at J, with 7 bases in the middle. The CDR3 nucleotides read TGCGCCAGCAGTGGGCGGAATGGAAACACCATATATTTT. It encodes CASSGRNGNTIYF.

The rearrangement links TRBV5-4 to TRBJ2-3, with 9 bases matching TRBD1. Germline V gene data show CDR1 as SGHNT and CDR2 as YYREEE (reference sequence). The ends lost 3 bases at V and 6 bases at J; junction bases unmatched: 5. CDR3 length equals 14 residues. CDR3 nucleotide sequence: TGTGCCAGCAGCTCACAGGGGGCGGGCGATACGCAGTATTTT. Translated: CASSSQGAGDTQYF.

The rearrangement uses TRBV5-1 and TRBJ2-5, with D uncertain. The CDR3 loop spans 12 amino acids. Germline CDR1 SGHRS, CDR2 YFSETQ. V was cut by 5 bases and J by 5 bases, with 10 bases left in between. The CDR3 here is CASSYSFETQYF. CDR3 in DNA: TGCGCCAGCAGTTATTCTTTTGAGACCCAGTACTTC.

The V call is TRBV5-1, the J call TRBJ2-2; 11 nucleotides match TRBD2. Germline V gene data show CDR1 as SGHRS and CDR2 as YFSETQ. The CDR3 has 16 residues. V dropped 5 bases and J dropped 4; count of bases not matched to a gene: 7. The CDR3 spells CASRAGTSGLTGELFF. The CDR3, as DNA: TGCGCCAGCAGAGCCGGGACTAGCGGACTCACCGGGGAGCTGTTTTTT.

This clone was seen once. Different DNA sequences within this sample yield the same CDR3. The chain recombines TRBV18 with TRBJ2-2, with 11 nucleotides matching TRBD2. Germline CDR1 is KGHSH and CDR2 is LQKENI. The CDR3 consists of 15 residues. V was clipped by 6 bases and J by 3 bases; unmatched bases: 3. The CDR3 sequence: CASSPGLADTGELFF. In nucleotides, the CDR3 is TGTGCCAGCTCGCCGGGACTAGCGGACACCGGGGAGCTGTTTTTT.

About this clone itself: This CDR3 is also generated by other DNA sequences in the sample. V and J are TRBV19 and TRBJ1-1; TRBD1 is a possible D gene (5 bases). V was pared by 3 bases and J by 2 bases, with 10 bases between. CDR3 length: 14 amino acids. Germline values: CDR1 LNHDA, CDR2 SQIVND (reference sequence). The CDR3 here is CASSIGAANTEAFF. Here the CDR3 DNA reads TGTGCCAGTAGTATCGGGGCAGCTAACACTGAAGCTTTCTTT.

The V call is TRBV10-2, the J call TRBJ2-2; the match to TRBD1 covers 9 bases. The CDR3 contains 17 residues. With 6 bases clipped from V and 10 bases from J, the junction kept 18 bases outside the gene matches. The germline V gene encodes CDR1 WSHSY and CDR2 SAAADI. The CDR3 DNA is TGCGCCAGCAGCCCCGGACAGGGGCTATGGACCTCCGAGGAGCTGTTTTTT. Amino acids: CASSPGQGLWTSEELFF.

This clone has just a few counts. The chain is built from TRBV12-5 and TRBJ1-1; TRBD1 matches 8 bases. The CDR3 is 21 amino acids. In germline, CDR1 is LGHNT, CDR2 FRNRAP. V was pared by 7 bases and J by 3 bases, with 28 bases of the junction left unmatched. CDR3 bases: TGTGCTAGTGTGCTCCAGCCGGGACAGGCCCTATGGGGTATCGGGGACACTGAAGCTTTCTTT. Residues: CASVLQPGQALWGIGDTEAFF. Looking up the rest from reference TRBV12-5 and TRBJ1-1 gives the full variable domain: DARVTQTPRHKVTEMGQEVTMRCQPILGHNTVFWYRQTMMQGLELLAYFRNRAPLDDSGMPKDRFSAEMPDATLATLKIQPSEPRDSAVYFCASVLQPGQALWGIGDTEAFFGQGTRLTVV.

In DNA, the CDR3 is TGTGCCTGGGAAAACAGGGCGGGTGGCTACACCTTC. Protein product: CAWENRAGGYTF. This chain joins TRBV30 and TRBJ1-2, with D perhaps TRBD1 (6 bases). V was trimmed by 5 bases and J by 7 bases, leaving 14 bases between them. CDR1 GTSNPN and CDR2 SVGIG come from the germline V gene (reference sequence). There are 12 residues in the CDR3.

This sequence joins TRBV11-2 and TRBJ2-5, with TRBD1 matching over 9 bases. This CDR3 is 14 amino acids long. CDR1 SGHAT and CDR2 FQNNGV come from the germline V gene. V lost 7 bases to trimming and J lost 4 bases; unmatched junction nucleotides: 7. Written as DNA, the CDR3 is TGTGCCAGCACCCCCACGACAGGGGGAGAGACCCAGTACTTC. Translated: CASTPTTGGETQYF.

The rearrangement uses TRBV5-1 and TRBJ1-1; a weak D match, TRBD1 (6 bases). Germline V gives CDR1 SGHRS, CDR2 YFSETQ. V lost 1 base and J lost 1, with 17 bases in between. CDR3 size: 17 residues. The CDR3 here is CASSLWGQGMGNTEAFF. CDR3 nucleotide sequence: TGCGCCAGCAGCTTGTGGGGGCAGGGGATGGGGAACACTGAAGCTTTCTTT.

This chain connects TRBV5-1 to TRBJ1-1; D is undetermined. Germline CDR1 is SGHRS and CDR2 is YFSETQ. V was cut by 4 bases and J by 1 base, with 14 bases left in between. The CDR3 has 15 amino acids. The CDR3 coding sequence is TGCGCCAGCAGCGTATCCGGACCGCCGAACACTGAAGCTTTCTTT. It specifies CASSVSGPPNTEAFF.

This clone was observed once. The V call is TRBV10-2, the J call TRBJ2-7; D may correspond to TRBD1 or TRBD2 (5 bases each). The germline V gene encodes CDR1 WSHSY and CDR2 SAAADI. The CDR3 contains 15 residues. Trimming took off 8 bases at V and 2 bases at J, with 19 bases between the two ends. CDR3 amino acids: CASLAGADSPYEQYF. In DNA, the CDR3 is TGCGCCAGCCTAGCCGGGGCGGATAGCCCCTACGAGCAGTACTTC.

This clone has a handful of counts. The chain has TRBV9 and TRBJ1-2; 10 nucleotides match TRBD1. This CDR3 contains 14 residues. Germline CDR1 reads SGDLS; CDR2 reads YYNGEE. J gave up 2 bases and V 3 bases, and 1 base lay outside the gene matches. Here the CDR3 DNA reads TGTGCCAGCAGCGAGACAGGGGGCAACTATGGCTACACCTTC. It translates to CASSETGGNYGYTF.

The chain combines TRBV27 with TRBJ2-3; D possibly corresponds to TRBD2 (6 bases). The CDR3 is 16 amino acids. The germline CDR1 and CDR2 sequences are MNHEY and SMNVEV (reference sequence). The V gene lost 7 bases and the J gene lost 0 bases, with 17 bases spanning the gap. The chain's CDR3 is CASNPQRRGSTDTQYF. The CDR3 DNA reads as TGTGCCAGCAATCCCCAACGGAGGGGCAGCACAGATACGCAGTATTTT.

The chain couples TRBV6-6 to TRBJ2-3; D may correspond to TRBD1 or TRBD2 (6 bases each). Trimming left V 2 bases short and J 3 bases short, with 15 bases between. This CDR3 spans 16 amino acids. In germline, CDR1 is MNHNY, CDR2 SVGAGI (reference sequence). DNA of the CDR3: TGTGCCAGCAGTTACGGGGGGACCAGGGGAACAGATACGCAGTATTTT. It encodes CASSYGGTRGTDTQYF.

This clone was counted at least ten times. The chain's CDR3 is CASSEWADTQYF. The CDR3 DNA reads TGTGCCAGCAGTGAATGGGCAGATACGCAGTATTTT. The chain links TRBV2 to TRBJ2-3; D gene ambiguous. V was clipped by 2 bases and J by 4 bases, with 4 bases between them. The CDR3 spans 12 residues. Per the germline V gene, CDR1 is SNHLY and CDR2 is FYNNEI.

CDR3 sequence: CAASGGQSANTGELFF. DNA of the CDR3: TGTGCCGCCAGCGGGGGTCAATCGGCGAACACCGGGGAGCTGTTTTTT. The chain combines TRBV10-3 with TRBJ2-2; 8 bases align to TRBD2. Germline V gene data show CDR1 as ENHRY and CDR2 as SYGVKD. The length of the CDR3 is 16 residues. The J segment lost 0 bases and the V segment lost 11 bases, leaving 11 bases of the junction unmatched.

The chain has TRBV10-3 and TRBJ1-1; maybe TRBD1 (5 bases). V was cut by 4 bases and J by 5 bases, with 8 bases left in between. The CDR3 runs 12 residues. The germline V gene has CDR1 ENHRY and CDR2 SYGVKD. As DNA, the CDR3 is TGTGCCATCAGTGGGGGGGGGACTGAAGCTTTCTTT. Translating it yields CAISGGGTEAFF.

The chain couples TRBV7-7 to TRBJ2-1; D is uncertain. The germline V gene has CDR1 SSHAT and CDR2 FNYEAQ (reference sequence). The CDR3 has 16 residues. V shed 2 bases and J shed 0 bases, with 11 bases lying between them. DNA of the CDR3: TGTGCCAGCAGCTTACTTCTGGGAAGCTCCTACAATGAGCAGTTCTTC. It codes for CASSLLLGSSYNEQFF.

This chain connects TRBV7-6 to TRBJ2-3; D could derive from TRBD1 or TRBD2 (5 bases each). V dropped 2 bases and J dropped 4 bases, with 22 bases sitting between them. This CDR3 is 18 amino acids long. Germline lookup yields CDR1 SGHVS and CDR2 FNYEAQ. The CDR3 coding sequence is TGTGCCAGCAGCTTAAAGGGATCAGGGAAGACTACCGCAGATACGCAGTATTTT. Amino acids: CASSLKGSGKTTADTQYF. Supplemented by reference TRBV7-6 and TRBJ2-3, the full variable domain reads GAGVSQSPRYKVTKRGQDVALRCDPISGHVSLYWYRQALGQGPEFLTYFNYEAQQDKSGLPNDRFSAERPEGSISTLTIQRTEQRDSAMYRCASSLKGSGKTTADTQYFGPGTRLTVL.

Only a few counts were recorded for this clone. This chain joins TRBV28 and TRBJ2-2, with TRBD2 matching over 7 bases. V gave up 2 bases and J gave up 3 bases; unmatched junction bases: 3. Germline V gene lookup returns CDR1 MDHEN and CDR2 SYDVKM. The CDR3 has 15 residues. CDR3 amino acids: CASSLAGVDTGELFF. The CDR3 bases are TGTGCCAGCAGTTTAGCGGGGGTCGACACCGGGGAGCTGTTTTTT.

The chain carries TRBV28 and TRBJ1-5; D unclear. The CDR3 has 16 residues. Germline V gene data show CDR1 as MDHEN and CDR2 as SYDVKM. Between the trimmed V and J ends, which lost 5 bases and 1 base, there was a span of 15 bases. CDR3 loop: CASSLGRVGSNQPQHF. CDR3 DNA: TGTGCCAGCAGTCTAGGGAGGGTGGGGAGCAATCAGCCCCAGCATTTT.

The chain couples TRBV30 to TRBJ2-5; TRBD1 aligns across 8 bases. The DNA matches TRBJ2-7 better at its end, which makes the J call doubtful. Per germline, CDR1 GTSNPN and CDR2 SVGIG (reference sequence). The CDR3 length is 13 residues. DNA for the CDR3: TGTGCCTGGAGCCGCAACAGGGGGGACGAGCAGTACTTC. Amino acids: CAWSRNRGDEQYF.

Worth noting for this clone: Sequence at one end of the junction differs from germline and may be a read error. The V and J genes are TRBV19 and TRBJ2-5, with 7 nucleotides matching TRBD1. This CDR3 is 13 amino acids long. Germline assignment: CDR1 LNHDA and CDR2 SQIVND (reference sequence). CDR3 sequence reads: CASSWTGEETQYF. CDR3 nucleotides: TGTGCCAGTAGTTGGACAGGTGAAGAAACCCAGTACTTC.